This T cell receptor beta chain was observed in a study of blood T cell repertoires in COVID-19. The wider study: Whether acute or convalescent, the COVID-19 samples came from the United States, Italy and Spain.

The germline CDR1 and CDR2 sequences are SGHTA and FQGNSA. The length of the CDR3 is 14 residues. V lost 5 bases and J lost 4, with 14 bases in between. Repertoires were generated with immunoSEQ multiplex PCR, while TCRdb's copy carries only in-frame clones and drops some. The data hold 100,000 or so clones, with approximately 89% observed a single time. This receptor was taken from a man in his 60s with acute or convalescent COVID-19. The sample comprised peripheral blood. The rearrangement joins TRBV7-2 to TRBJ1-1, with unresolved D. In nucleotides, the CDR3 is TGTGCCAGCAGCCCCCAGGTGGGTCCCACTGAAGCTTTCTTT. Translated, it gives CASSPQVGPTEAFF.